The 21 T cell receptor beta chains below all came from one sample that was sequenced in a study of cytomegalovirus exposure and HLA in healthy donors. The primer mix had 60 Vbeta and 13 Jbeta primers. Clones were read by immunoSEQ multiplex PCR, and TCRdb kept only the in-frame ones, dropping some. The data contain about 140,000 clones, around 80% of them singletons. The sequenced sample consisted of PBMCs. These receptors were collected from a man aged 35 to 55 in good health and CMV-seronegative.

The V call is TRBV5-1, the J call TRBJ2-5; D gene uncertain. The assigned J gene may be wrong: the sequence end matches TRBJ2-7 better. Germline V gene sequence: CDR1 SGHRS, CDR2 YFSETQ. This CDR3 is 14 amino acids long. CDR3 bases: TGCGCCAGCAGGCTGCTACCCGCCTCCTACGAGCAGTACTTC. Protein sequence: CASRLLPASYEQYF.

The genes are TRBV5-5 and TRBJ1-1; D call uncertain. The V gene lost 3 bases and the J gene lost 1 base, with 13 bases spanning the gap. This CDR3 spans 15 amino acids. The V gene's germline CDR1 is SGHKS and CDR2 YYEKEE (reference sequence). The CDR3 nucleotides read TGTGCCAGCAGCTCAGACACCTTACAGAACACTGAAGCTTTCTTT. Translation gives CASSSDTLQNTEAFF. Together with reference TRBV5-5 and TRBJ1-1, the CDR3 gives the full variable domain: DAGVTQSPTHLIKTRGQQVTLRCSPISGHKSVSWYQQVLGQGPQFIFQYYEKEERGRGNFPDRFSARQFPNYSSELNVNALLLGDSALYLCASSSDTLQNTEAFFGQGTRLTVV.

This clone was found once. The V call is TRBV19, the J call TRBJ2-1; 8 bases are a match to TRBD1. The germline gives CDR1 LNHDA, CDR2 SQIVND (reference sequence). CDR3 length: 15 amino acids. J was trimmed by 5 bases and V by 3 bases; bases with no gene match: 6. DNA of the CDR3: TGTGCCAGTAGTATTACCAGGGGGCTCCACAATGAGCAGTTCTTC. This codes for CASSITRGLHNEQFF.

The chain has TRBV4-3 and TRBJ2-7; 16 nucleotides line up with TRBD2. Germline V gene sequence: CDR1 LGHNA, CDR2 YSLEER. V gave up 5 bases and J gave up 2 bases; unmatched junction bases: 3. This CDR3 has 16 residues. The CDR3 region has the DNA TGCGCCAGCAGCTTTGGGACTAGCGGGGGGGCCTACGAGCAGTACTTC. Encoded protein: CASSFGTSGGAYEQYF.

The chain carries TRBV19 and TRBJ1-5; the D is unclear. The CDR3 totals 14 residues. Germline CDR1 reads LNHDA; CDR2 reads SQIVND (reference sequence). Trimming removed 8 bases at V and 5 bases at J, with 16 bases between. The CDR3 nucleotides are TGTGCCAGTGGCGGGGAATCGGTTTATCAGCCCCAGCATTTT. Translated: CASGGESVYQPQHF.

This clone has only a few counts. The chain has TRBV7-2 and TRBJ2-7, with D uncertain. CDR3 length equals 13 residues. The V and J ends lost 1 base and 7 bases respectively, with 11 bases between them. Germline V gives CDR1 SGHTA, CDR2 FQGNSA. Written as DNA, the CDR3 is TGTGCCAGCAGCTTAGGAGGCCCGAGTGAGCAGTACTTC. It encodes CASSLGGPSEQYF.

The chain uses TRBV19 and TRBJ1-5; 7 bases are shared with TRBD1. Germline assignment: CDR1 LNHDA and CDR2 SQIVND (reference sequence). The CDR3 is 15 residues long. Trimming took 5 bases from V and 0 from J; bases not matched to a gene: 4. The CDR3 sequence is CASSAQGTSNQPQHF. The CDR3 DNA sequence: TGTGCCAGTAGTGCACAGGGGACTAGCAATCAGCCCCAGCATTTT.

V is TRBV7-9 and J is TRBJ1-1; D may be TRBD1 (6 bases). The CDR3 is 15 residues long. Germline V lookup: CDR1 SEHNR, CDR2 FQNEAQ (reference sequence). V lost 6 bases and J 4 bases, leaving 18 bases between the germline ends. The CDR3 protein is CASSLRGRDGTEAFF. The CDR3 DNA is TGTGCCAGCAGTCTCAGGGGCCGCGACGGCACTGAAGCTTTCTTT. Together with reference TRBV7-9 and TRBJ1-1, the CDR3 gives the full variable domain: DTGVSQNPRHKITKRGQNVTFRCDPISEHNRLYWYRQTLGQGPEFLTYFQNEAQLEKSRLLSDRFSAERPKGSFSTLEIQRTEQGDSAMYLCASSLRGRDGTEAFFGQGTRLTVV.

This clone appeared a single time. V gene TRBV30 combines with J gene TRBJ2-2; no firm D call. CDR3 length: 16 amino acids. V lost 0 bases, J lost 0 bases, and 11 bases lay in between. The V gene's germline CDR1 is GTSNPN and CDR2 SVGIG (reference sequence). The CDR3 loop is CAWSVLRLTNTGELFF. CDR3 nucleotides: TGTGCCTGGAGTGTACTGAGACTTACGAACACCGGGGAGCTGTTTTTT.

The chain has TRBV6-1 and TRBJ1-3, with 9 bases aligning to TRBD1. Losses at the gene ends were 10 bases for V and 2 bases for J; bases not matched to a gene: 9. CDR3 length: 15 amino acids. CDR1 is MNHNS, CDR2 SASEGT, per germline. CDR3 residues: CAIRSGTGTGNTIYF. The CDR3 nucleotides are TGTGCCATTAGAAGCGGGACAGGGACTGGAAACACCATATATTTT.

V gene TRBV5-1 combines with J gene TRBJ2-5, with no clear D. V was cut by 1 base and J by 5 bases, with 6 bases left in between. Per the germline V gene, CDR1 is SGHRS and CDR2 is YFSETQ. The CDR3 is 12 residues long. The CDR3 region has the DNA TGCGCCAGCAGCTTGCCCCGGGAGACCCAGTACTTC. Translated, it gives CASSLPRETQYF.

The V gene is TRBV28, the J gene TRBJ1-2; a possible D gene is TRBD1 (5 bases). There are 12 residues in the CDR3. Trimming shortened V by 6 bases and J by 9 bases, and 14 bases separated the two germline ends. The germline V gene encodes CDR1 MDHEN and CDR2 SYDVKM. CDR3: CASSLLQGSYTF. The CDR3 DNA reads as TGTGCCAGCAGCCTACTTCAGGGAAGCTACACCTTC.

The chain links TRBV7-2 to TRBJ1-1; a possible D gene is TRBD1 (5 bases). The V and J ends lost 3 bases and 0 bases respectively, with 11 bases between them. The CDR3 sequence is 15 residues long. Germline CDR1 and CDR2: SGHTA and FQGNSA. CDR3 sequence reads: CASSFSGGMNTEAFF. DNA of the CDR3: TGTGCCAGCAGCTTTTCGGGGGGAATGAACACTGAAGCTTTCTTT.

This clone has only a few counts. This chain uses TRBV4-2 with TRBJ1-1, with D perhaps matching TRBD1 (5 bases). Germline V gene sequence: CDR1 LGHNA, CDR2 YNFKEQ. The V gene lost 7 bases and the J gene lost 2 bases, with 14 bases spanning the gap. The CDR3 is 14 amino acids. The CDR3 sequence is CASNKGAVNTEAFF. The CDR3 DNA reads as TGTGCCAGCAACAAAGGGGCAGTCAACACTGAAGCTTTCTTT.

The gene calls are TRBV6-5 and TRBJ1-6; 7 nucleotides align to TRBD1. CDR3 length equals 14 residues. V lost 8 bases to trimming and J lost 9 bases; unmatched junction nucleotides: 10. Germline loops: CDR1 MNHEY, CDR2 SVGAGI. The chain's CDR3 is CASRLTGQISPLHF. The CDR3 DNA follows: TGTGCCAGCCGGCTGACAGGGCAAATTTCACCCCTCCACTTT.

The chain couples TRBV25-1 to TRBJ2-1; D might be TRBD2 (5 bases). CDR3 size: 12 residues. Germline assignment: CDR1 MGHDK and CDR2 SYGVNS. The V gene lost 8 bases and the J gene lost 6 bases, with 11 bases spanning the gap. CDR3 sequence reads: CASEEAANEQFF. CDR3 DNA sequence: TGTGCCAGCGAGGAGGCGGCCAATGAGCAGTTCTTC.

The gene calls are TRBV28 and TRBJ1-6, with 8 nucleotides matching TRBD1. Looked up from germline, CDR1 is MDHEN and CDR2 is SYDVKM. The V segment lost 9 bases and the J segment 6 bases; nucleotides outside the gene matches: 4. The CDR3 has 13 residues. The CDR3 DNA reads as TGTGCCAGTGAGACAGGGGCTAATTCACCCCTCCACTTT. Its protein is CASETGANSPLHF. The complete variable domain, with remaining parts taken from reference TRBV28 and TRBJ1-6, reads DVKVTQSSRYLVKRTGEKVFLECVQDMDHENMFWYRQDPGLGLRLIYFSYDVKMKEKGDIPEGYSVSREKKERFSLILESASTNQTSMYLCASETGANSPLHFGNGTRLTVT.

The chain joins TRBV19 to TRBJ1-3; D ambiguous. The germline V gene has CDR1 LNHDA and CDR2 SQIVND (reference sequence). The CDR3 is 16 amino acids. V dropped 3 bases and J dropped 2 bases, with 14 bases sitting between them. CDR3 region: CASSIVRGRAGNTIYF. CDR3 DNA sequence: TGTGCCAGTAGTATCGTCCGGGGTCGCGCTGGAAACACCATATATTTT.

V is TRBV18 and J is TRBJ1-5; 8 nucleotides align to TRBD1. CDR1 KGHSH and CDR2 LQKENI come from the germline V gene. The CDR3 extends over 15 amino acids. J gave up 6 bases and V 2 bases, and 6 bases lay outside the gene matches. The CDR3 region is CASSPYDRGGQPQHF. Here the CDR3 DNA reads TGTGCCAGCTCACCATACGACAGGGGCGGTCAGCCCCAGCATTTT.

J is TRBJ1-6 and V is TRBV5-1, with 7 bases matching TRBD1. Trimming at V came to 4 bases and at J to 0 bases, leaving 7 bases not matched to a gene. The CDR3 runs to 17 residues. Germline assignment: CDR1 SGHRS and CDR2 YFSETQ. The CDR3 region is CASSTGQTSSYNSPLHF. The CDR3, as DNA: TGCGCCAGCAGCACGGGACAGACGAGCTCCTATAATTCACCCCTCCACTTT.

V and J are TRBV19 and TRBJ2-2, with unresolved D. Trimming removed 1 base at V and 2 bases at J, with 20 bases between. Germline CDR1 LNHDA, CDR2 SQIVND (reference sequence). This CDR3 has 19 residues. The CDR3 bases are TGTGCCAGTAGTATAGGTTTTGTGAGGATGTCAGAAAACACCGGGGAGCTGTTTTTT. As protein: CASSIGFVRMSENTGELFF.